These T cell receptor beta chains were read from a single sample in a study of blood T cell repertoires in COVID-19. Assay: immunoSEQ multiplex PCR; the TCRdb copy retains only in-frame clones and omits some. Of about 150,000 clones in the sample, almost 85% are singletons; the top ten hold roughly 3.4%. Sequencing input: PBMCs or T cells enriched from blood (not recorded which). All receptors come from a woman aged 45 to 65 with acute COVID-19. CDR3s include the opening cysteine and the closing phenylalanine or tryptophan. The D gene is left open where the match is weak.

NA	TRBV11-3	14	TRBJ2-3	CASSAHGGTDTQYF
NA	TRBV7-2	16	TRBJ1-1	CASSLMALRTGAEAFF
TRBD2	TRBV20-1	14	TRBJ2-1	CSASSSGGYNEQFF
TRBD1	TRBV30	15	TRBJ1-2	CAWSGDSQANYGYTF
NA	TRBV9	13	TRBJ1-1	CASSPRGFAEAFF
NA	TRBV3-1/TRBV3-2	16	TRBJ2-5	CASSQERGRYEETQYF
NA	TRBV12-3/TRBV12-4	12	TRBJ2-5	CASSRVAETQYF
NA	TRBV11-3	18	TRBJ2-7	CASSLEGTGHGRAGEQYF
NA	TRBV5-1	15	TRBJ2-7	CASSFGPGTTYEQYF
TRBD2	TRBV9	18	TRBJ2-5	CASSPLLAGAGGQETQYF
TRBD1	TRBV3-1/TRBV3-2	16	TRBJ1-2	CASSVGPWDRENGYTF
NA	TRBV6-6	11	TRBJ2-7	CASSITYEQYF
TRBD2	TRBV7-2	14	TRBJ2-5	CASSLGGRGETQYF
NA	TRBV4-2	16	TRBJ1-2	CASSQLLGAANYGYTF
TRBD2	TRBV24-1	16	TRBJ2-5	CATSDGTSGSVETQYF
NA	TRBV18	13	TRBJ2-1	CASSPRGLNEQFF
TRBD2	TRBV6-5	14	TRBJ2-5	CASSWREGVETQYF
NA	TRBV7-8	14	TRBJ1-3	CASSPGSSGNTIYF
TRBD1	TRBV27	15	TRBJ2-7	CASSATGTEPYEQYF
NA	TRBV5-4	11	TRBJ1-1	CASSVNTEAFF
TRBD2	TRBV2	16	TRBJ2-1	CASSRLAGGGYNEQFF
NA	TRBV27	14	TRBJ2-7	CASSFSSLGGEQYF
TRBD2	TRBV2	13	TRBJ2-1	CASRAGVYNEQFF
TRBD2	TRBV4-1	16	TRBJ2-1	CASSVAWGGQANEQFF
TRBD1	TRBV19	13	TRBJ2-7	CASTTGQGFEQYF
TRBD1	TRBV6-1	16	TRBJ1-5	CASSDHGQGNNQPQHF
NA	TRBV5-1	16	TRBJ2-3	CASSLGGVGGADTQYF
NA	TRBV7-9	12	TRBJ1-1	CASSSPTGEAFF
TRBD1	TRBV7-2	17	TRBJ2-2	CASSLVQGALNTGELFF
NA	TRBV28	12	TRBJ2-1	CASSLSLDEQFF
TRBD1	TRBV4-3	14	TRBJ1-4	CASSQERGQEKLFF
NA	TRBV7-2	16	TRBJ2-4	CASSPQGALAKNIQYF
NA	TRBV7-9	12	TRBJ1-2	CASSAGGDGYTF
NA	TRBV12-5	15	TRBJ2-3	CASGLGGQGTDTQYF
NA	TRBV10-1	12	TRBJ2-1	CASSDNRNEQFF
NA	TRBV11-3	16	TRBJ2-1	CASSLGSGATYNEQFF
NA	TRBV27	13	TRBJ1-1	CASHTRPGTEAFF
TRBD2	TRBV5-1	15	TRBJ2-5	CASSRASTSGETQYF
NA	TRBV27	14	TRBJ2-7	CASSPKGYSYEQYF
NA	TRBV2	18	TRBJ2-1	CASSDGPSQRPPYNEQFF
TRBD1	TRBV19	17	TRBJ1-2	CASSIPGQGAAGYGYTF
TRBD1	TRBV7-2	15	TRBJ1-2	CASSKWTGQGYGYTF
NA	TRBV24-1	13	TRBJ1-4	CAPGRPPNEKLFF
NA	TRBV7-9	13	TRBJ2-1	CASSSSSYNEQFF
TRBD1	TRBV6-5	15	TRBJ2-7	CASSSTGTGSYEQYF
NA	TRBV6-5	15	TRBJ2-1	CASSLNRDSYNEQFF
TRBD2	TRBV20-1	18	TRBJ2-1	CSASQLAGVLTSYNEQFF
TRBD2	TRBV4-1	15	TRBJ2-1	CASSQGTSGGNEQFF
NA	TRBV11-3	14	TRBJ2-1	CASSSPRLGNEQFF
NA	TRBV28	14	TRBJ2-7	CVSSAASASYEQYF
NA	TRBV9	15	TRBJ2-1	CASSVRGRGYNEQFF
NA	TRBV10-3	17	TRBJ2-1	CAISESTPLPPYNEQFF
NA	TRBV20-1	11	TRBJ2-5	CSARDGVPQYF
NA	TRBV27	15	TRBJ1-2	CASSLGTASNYGYTF
NA	TRBV6-2/TRBV6-3	13	TRBJ1-3	CASSHGTLRTIYF
NA	TRBV3-1/TRBV3-2	17	TRBJ1-6	CASSPNSRGGDNSPLHF
NA	TRBV11-2	16	TRBJ1-3	CASSTKEVPSGNTIYF
NA	TRBV5-5	16	TRBJ1-5	CASSLAPQGGNQPQHF
TRBD1	TRBV7-8	18	TRBJ1-4	CASSPQTGVKGANEKLFF
TRBD2	TRBV3-1/TRBV3-2	15	TRBJ2-2	CASSGTSGSSGELFF